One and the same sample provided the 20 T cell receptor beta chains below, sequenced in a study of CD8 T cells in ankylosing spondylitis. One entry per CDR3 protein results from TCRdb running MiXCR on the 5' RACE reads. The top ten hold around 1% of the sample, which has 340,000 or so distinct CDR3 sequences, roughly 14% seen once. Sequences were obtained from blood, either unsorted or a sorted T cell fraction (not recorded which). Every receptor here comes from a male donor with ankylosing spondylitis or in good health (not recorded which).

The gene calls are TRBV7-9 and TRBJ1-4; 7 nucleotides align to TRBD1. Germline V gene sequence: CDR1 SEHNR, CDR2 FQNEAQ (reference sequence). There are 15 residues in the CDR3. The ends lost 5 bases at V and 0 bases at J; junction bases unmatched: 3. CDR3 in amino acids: CASSVGQPTNEKLFF. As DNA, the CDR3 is TGTGCCAGCAGCGTGGGACAGCCAACTAATGAAAAACTGTTTTTT.

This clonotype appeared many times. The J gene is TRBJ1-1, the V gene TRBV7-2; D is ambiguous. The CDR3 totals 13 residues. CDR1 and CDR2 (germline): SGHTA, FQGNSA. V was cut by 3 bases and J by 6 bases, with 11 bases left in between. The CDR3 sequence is CASSFSPTAEAFF. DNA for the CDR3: TGTGCCAGCAGCTTCAGCCCCACCGCTGAAGCTTTCTTT.

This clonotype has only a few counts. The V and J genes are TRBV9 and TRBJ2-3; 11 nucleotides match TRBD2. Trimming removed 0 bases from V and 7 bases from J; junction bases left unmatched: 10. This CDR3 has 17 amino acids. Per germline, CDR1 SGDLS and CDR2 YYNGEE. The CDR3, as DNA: TGTGCCAGCAGCGTAGCTATGGCCGGGACTAGCGGCTATACGCAGTATTTT. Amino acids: CASSVAMAGTSGYTQYF.

The CDR3: CASSKGGDHSYEQYF. The DNA of the CDR3 is TGTGCCAGCAGTAAGGGAGGGGACCACTCCTACGAGCAGTACTTC. The rearrangement joins TRBV6-1 to TRBJ2-7; 7 bases map to TRBD2. The CDR3 contains 15 residues. J was trimmed by 0 bases and V by 5 bases; bases with no gene match: 7. Germline CDR1 MNHNS, CDR2 SASEGT.

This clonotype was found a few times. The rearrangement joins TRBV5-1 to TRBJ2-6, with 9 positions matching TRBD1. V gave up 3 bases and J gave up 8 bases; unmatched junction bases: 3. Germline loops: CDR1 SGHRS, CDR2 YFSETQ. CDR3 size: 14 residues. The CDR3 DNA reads TGCGCCAGCAGCTCGGGACAGGGATCCAACGTCCTGACTTTC. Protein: CASSSGQGSNVLTF.

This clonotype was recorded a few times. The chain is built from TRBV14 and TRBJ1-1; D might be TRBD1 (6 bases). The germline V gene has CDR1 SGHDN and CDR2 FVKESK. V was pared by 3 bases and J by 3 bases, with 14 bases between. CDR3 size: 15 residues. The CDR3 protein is CASSQNRVGDTEAFF. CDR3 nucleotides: TGTGCCAGCAGCCAGAACAGGGTAGGGGACACTGAAGCTTTCTTT. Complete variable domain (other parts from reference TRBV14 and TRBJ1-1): EAGVTQFPSHSVIEKGQTVTLRCDPISGHDNLYWYRRVMGKEIKFLLHFVKESKQDESGMPNNRFLAERTGGTYSTLKVQPAELEDSGVYFCASSQNRVGDTEAFFGQGTRLTVV.

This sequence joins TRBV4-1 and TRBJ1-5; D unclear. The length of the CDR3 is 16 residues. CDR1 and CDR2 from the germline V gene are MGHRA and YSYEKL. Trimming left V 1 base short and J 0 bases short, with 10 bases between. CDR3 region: CASSQVPGSSNQPQHF. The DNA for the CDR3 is TGCGCCAGCAGCCAAGTTCCGGGATCTAGCAATCAGCCCCAGCATTTT.

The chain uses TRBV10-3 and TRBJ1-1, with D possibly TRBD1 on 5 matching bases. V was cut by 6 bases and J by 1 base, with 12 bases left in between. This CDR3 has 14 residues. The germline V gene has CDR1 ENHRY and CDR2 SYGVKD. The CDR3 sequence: CAIRQTATNTEAFF. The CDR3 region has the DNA TGTGCCATCAGACAGACAGCTACGAACACTGAAGCTTTCTTT.

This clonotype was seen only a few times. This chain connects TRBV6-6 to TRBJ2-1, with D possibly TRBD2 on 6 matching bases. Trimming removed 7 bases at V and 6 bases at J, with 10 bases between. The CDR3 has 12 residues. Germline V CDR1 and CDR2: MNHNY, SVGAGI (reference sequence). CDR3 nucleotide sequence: TGTGCCAGCAAACTAGCAACCAATGAGCAGTTCTTC. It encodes CASKLATNEQFF.

As DNA, the CDR3 is TGCGCCAGCAGGGCCGAGAGGGGGGACAATGAGCAGTTCTTC. The encoded protein is CASRAERGDNEQFF. The rearrangement joins TRBV5-1 to TRBJ2-1; D tentatively fits TRBD1 or TRBD2 (6 bases each). V was cut by 5 bases and J by 5 bases, with 14 bases left in between. Germline V lookup: CDR1 SGHRS, CDR2 YFSETQ. CDR3 length equals 14 residues.

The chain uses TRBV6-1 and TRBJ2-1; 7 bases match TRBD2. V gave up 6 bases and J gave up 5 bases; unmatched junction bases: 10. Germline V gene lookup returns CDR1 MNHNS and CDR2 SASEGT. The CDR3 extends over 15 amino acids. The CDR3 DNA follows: TGTGCCAGCAGCGGCTTTGGAGCGGGACACAATGAGCAGTTCTTC. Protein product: CASSGFGAGHNEQFF.

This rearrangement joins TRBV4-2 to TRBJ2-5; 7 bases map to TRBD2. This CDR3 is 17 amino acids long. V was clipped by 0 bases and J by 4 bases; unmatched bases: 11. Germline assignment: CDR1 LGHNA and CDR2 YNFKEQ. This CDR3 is CASSQDGTAGEGETQYF. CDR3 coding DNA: TGTGCCAGCAGCCAAGATGGGACGGCGGGAGAGGGAGAGACCCAGTACTTC.

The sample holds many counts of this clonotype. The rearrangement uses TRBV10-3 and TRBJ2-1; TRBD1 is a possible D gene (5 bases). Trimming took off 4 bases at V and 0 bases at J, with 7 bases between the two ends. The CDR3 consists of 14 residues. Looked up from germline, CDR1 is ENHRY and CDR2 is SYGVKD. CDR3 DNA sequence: TGTGCCATCAGTGTTGACAGCTCCTACAATGAGCAGTTCTTC. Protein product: CAISVDSSYNEQFF.

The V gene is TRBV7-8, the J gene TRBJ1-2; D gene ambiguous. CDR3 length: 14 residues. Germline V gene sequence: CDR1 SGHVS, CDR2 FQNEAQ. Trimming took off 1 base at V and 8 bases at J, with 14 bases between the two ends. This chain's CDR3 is CASSLVAGQVGYTF. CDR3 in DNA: TGTGCCAGCAGCTTAGTTGCAGGCCAAGTGGGCTACACCTTC.

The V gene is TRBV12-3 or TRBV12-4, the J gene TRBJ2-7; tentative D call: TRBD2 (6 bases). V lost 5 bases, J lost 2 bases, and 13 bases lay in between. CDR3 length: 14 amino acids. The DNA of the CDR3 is TGTGCCAGCAGTAGGCGGGACGGAGCCTACGAGCAGTACTTC. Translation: CASSRRDGAYEQYF.

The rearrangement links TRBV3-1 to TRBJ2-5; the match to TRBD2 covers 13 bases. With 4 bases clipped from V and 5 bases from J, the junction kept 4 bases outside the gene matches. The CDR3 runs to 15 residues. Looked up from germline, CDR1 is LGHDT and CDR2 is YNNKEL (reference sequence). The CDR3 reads CASSPGLAGFETQYF. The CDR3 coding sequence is TGTGCCAGCAGCCCGGGACTAGCGGGATTTGAGACCCAGTACTTC.

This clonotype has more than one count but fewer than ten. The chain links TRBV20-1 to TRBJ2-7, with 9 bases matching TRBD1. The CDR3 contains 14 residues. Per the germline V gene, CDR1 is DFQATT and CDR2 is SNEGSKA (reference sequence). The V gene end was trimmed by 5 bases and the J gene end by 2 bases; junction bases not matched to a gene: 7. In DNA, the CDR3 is TGCAGTGCTTCACAGGGGGCGACACCCTACGAGCAGTACTTC. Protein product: CSASQGATPYEQYF.

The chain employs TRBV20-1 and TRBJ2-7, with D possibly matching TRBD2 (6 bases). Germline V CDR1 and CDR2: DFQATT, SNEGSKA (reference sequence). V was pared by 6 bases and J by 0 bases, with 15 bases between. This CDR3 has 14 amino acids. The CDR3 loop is CSAGDFLSSYEQYF. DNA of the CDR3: TGCAGTGCGGGGGACTTTCTCTCCTCCTACGAGCAGTACTTC.

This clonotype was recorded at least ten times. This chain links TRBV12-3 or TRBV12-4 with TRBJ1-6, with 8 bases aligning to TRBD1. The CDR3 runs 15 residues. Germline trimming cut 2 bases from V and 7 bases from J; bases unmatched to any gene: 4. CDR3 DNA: TGTGCCAGCAGTTTAAGGACAGGGAGAAATTCACCCCTCCACTTT. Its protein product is CASSLRTGRNSPLHF.

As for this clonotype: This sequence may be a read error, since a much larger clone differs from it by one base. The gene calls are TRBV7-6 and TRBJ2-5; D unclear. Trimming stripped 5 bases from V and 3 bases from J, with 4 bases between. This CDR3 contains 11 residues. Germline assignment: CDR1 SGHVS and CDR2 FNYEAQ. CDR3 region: CASSIEETQYF. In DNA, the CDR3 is TGTGCCAGCAGCATCGAAGAGACCCAGTACTTC.